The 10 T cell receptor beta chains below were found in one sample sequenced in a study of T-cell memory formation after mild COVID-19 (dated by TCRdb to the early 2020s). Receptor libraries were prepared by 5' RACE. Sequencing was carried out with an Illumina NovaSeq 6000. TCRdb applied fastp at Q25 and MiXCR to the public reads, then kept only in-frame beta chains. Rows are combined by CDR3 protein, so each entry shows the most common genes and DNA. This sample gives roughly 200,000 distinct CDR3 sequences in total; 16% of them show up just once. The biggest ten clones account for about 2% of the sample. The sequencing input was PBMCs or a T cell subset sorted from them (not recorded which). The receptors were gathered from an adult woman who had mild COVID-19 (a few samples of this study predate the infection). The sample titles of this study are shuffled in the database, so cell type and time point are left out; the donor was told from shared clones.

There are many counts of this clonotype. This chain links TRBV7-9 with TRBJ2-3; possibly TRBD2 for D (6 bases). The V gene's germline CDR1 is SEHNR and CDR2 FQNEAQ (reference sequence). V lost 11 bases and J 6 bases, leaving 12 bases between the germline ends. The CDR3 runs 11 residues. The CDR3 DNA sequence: TGTGCCGGGGAGGACAATGATACGCAGTATTTT. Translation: CAGEDNDTQYF.

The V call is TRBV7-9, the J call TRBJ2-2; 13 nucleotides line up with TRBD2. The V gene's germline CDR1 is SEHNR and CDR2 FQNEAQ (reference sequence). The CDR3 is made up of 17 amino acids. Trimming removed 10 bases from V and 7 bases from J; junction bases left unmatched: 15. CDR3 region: CATVRTSGSWELGELFF. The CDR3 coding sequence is TGTGCCACCGTGAGGACTAGCGGGAGTTGGGAGCTCGGGGAGCTGTTTTTT.

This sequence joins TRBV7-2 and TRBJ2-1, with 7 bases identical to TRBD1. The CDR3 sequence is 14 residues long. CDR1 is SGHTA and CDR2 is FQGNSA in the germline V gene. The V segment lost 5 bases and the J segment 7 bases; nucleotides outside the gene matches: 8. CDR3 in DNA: TGTGCCAGCAGCCCCGACAGGGTCAGGAATGAGCAGTTCTTC. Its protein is CASSPDRVRNEQFF.

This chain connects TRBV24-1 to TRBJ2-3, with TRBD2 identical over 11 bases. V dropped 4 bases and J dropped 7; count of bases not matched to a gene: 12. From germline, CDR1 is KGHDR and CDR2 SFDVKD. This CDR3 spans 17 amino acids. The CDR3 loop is CATSDTGTSGNRYTQYF. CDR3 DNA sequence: TGTGCCACCAGTGACACCGGGACTAGCGGCAATCGGTATACGCAGTATTTT.

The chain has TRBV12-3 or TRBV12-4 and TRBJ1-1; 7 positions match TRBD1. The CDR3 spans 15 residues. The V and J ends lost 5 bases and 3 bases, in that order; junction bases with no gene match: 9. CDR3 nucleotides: TGTGCCAGCAGTAACCCCAGGGGGGTGGACACTGAAGCTTTCTTT. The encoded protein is CASSNPRGVDTEAFF.

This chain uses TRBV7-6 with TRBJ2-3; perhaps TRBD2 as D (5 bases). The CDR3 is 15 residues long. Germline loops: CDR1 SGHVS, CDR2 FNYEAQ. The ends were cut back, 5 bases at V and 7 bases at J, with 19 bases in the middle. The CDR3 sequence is CASSPYHGTRNTQYF. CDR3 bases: TGTGCCAGCAGCCCCTATCATGGCACTAGGAATACGCAGTATTTT.

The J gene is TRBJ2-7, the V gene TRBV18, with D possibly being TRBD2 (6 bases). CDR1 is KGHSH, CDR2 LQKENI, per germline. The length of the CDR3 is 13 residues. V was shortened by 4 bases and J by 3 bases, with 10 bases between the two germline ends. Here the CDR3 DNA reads TGTGCCAGCTCACTCACCGGGGGCTACGAGCAGTACTTC. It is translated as CASSLTGGYEQYF.

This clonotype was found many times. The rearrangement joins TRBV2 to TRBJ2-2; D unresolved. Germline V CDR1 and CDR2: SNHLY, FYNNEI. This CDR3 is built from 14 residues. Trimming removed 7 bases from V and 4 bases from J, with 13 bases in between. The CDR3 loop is CASNGIASTGELFF. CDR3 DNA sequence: TGTGCCAGCAATGGTATTGCGAGCACCGGGGAGCTGTTTTTT.

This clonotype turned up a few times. The CDR3 nucleotides are TGTGCCAGCAGCCAAGAAAAAGGCTACGAGCAGTACTTC. Amino acid sequence: CASSQEKGYEQYF. This sequence joins TRBV3-1 and TRBJ2-7; no clear D gene. Trimming pared 0 bases from V and 3 bases from J, leaving 6 bases between. CDR1 and CDR2 from the germline V gene are LGHDT and YNNKEL (reference sequence). CDR3 length: 13 amino acids.

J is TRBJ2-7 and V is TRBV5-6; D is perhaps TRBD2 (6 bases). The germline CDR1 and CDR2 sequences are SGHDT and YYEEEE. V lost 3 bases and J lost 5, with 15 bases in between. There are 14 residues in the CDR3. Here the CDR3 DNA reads TGTGCCAGCAGCTGGGGGGACCTCGGCCACGAGCAGTACTTC. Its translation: CASSWGDLGHEQYF.